This is a list of T cell receptor beta chains from one sample in a study of T cell responses to AZD1222 COVID-19 vaccine. Libraries were prepared by immunoSEQ multiplex PCR; TCRdb keeps only in-frame clonotypes and omits some of them. In the table there are fewer than 130,000 clones, roughly 92% of which are singletons. This sample comprised peripheral blood, obtained 28 days after the second AZD1222 dose. These TCRs come from an adult who received the AZD1222 COVID-19 vaccine. Each CDR3 is given with its conserved first and last residue. A D gene is named only where the DNA matches it firmly. The listing skips clone size in some rows; elsewhere it reads once, few, many or a size class.

D	size	V	J	DNA	CDR3
TRBD2	-	TRBV3-1/TRBV3-2	TRBJ2-1	TGTGCCAGCAGCTCCCCAAAGCGGGGTTGGGCCTACAATGAGCAGTTCTTC	CASSSPKRGWAYNEQFF
-	-	TRBV4-1	TRBJ2-5	TGCGCCAGCAGCCAACCGGCCGGGGGTCAAGAGACCCAGTACTTC	CASSQPAGGQETQYF
-	-	TRBV27	TRBJ2-7	TGTGCCAGCAGCTCCAGGGGCGTCAGCTCCTACGAGCAGTACTTC	CASSSRGVSSYEQYF
-	-	TRBV27	TRBJ2-2	TGTGCCAGCAGTTTATACGGGGGCACCGGGGAGCTGTTTTTT	CASSLYGGTGELFF
-	-	TRBV6-2/TRBV6-3	TRBJ1-1	TGTGCCAGCAGTACCGCACAGACACTGAAGACTGAAGCTTTCTTT	CASSTAQTLKTEAFF
-	-	TRBV5-4	TRBJ2-3	TGTGCCAGCAGATTAGGCACCGCGGATACGCAGTATTTT	CASRLGTADTQYF
TRBD1	-	TRBV5-1	TRBJ1-1	TGCGCCAGCAGCCTCGACAGGGCGAACACTGAAGCTTTCTTT	CASSLDRANTEAFF
-	-	TRBV15	TRBJ2-5	TGTGCCACCAGCAGAGATCTTGGGACACCAGAGACCCAGTACTTC	CATSRDLGTPETQYF
TRBD1	-	TRBV18	TRBJ2-7	TGTGCCAGCTCACCACGGGACAGGTTCGGCTTC	CASSPRDRFGF
TRBD1	-	TRBV7-9	TRBJ2-7	TGTGCCAGCAGCTTCCGGGACAGATCCTACGAGCAGTACTTC	CASSFRDRSYEQYF
-	once	TRBV7-2	TRBJ2-3	TGTGCCAGCAGCTTAGTGGGCAGGGTTTTAAGTTTT	CASSLVGRVLSF
-	-	TRBV29-1	TRBJ2-5	TGCAGCCTCCGGGGAGCCGGGGGAGAGACCCAGTACTTC	CSLRGAGGETQYF
-	-	TRBV5-1	TRBJ2-1	TGCGCCAGCAGCTTGGCAGGGAGCTCCTACAATGAGCAGTTCTTC	CASSLAGSSYNEQFF
-	-	TRBV11-3	TRBJ2-5	TGTGCCAGCAGCTCCGGACGGGTGCAACAAGAGACCCAGTACTTC	CASSSGRVQQETQYF
TRBD2	-	TRBV5-1	TRBJ2-5	TGCGCCAGCAGCTTCCGAGCGGGGGAACAAGAGACCCAGTACTTC	CASSFRAGEQETQYF
TRBD1	-	TRBV5-1	TRBJ2-3	TGCGCCAGCAGCGATAAAAACGGGACAGGGGGCCAACCACAACCGAGCACAGATACGCAGTATTTT	CASSDKNGTGGQPQPSTDTQYF
-	-	TRBV6-2/TRBV6-3	TRBJ1-2	TGTGCCAGCAGTTACTTCCCCCCGCGACAGGACCCCTATGGCTACACCTTC	CASSYFPPRQDPYGYTF
-	-	TRBV5-5	TRBJ2-2	TGTGCCAGCAGCTTGGCTAGTCCGATGGCCGGGGAGCTGTTTTTT	CASSLASPMAGELFF
TRBD1	-	TRBV6-5	TRBJ1-1	TGTGCCAGCAGTTTCACCAGACAGGGGTTGGCTGAAGCTTTCTTT	CASSFTRQGLAEAFF
-	few	TRBV18	TRBJ1-2	TGTGCCAGCTCACCCCGACAGGTTGATGGCTACACCTTC	CASSPRQVDGYTF
-	-	TRBV12-3/TRBV12-4	TRBJ1-2	TGTGCCAGCAGTAACAGAAACTATGGCTACACCTTC	CASSNRNYGYTF
-	-	TRBV4-1	TRBJ2-7	TGCGCCAGCAGCCAAAGACAATCCTACGAGCAGTACTTC	CASSQRQSYEQYF
-	-	TRBV5-6	TRBJ2-7	TGTGCCAGCAGCTTGGGGGGGTACGAGCAGTACTTC	CASSLGGYEQYF
TRBD2	-	TRBV9	TRBJ2-1	TGTGCCAGCAGCGTAGATGCTCCGACTAGCGAATTACACAATGAGCAGTTCTTC	CASSVDAPTSELHNEQFF
-	few	TRBV14	TRBJ2-6	TGTGCCAGCAGCCAACGGTGGGGCTCTTTACTCTCTGGGGCCAACGTCCTGACTTTC	CASSQRWGSLLSGANVLTF
TRBD2	-	TRBV11-2	TRBJ2-3	TGTGCCAGCAGCTTCACTAGCGGGGTGGGGGATACGCAGTATTTT	CASSFTSGVGDTQYF
-	-	TRBV4-3	TRBJ2-3	TGCGCCAGCAGCCGAACCGGGAGAACGCGTGATACGCAGTATTTT	CASSRTGRTRDTQYF